The TCR beta chain under discussion was sequenced for a study of T cells in Graves' hyperthyroidism and ophthalmopathy. Researchers took RNA transcripts and amplified the TCR beta CDR3 regions from them. First-round RT-PCR with HTBI primers amplified the TCR CDR3 region. TCRdb re-derived calls from the multiplex PCR reads in MiXCR, one entry per CDR3 protein. In the table there are 650,000 to 800,000 distinct CDR3 sequences, over 40% of which are singletons. With 7 bases clipped from V and 6 bases from J, the junction kept 8 bases outside the gene matches. Germline assignment: CDR1 WSHSY and CDR2 SAAADI. The CDR3 extends over 15 amino acids. This clonotype appeared many times.

The chain combines TRBV10-2 with TRBJ1-6; the match to TRBD1 covers 8 bases. The TCR sequence derives from an adult man with Graves' disease, either hyperthyroidism or ophthalmopathy (not recorded which). Sequenced input: peripheral blood or thyroid tissue (not recorded which). The CDR3 DNA follows: TGCGCCAGCATGGGGACAGGCGCCTTTAATTCACCCCTCCACTTT. This translates into CASMGTGAFNSPLHF.